The clone carrying this T cell receptor beta chain was observed at least ten times. What it binds is not known. Germline V gene lookup returns CDR1 SGHTA and CDR2 FQGNSA. The CDR3 runs to 17 residues. V was trimmed by 1 base and J by 0 bases, leaving 13 bases between them. The record originates from a study of CD8 T cells in ankylosing spondylitis. Study findings and constraints: Prior literature has documented some motif variants in synovial fluid and blood from reactive arthritis. Blood from ankylosing spondylitis patients appeared to carry a characteristic roughly 8-variant TCR beta motif. It was reported that disease-linked clones were significantly enriched in matched ankylosing spondylitis synovial fluid.

TCRdb reprocessed the 5' RACE reads via MiXCR and lists one record per CDR3 protein. The sample consists of a few hundred thousand distinct CDR3 sequences, 8% of them appearing once. Sequencing input: blood, either unsorted or a sorted T cell fraction (not recorded which). This receptor was obtained from a male donor with ankylosing spondylitis. V gene TRBV7-2 combines with J gene TRBJ1-5; no firm D call. The CDR3 here is CASSLVGTRYSNQPQHF. The CDR3 coding sequence is TGTGCCAGCAGCTTAGTTGGCACAAGATATAGCAATCAGCCCCAGCATTTT.